These 30 T cell receptor beta chains share one sample of origin, sequenced in a study of blood T cell repertoires in COVID-19. The assay was immunoSEQ multiplex PCR, and TCRdb's table has in-frame clones only and misses some. Of some 150,000 clones detected, under 90% appear once; the ten largest clones hold around 35%. The sequencing sample was made of peripheral blood. The receptors originated from a human donor in a cohort sampled during active COVID-19.

The chain carries TRBV28 and TRBJ1-6; D is ambiguous. The CDR3 length is 14 residues. Trimming took off 3 bases at V and 4 bases at J, with 7 bases between the two ends. Germline CDR1 and CDR2: MDHEN and SYDVKM. The CDR3 loop is CASSFLQYNSPLHF. CDR3 coding DNA: TGTGCCAGCAGTTTTTTACAGTATAATTCACCCCTCCACTTT.

The gene calls are TRBV7-8 and TRBJ2-7; 7 bases line up with TRBD1. Looked up from germline, CDR1 is SGHVS and CDR2 is FQNEAQ. The length of the CDR3 is 17 residues. V gave up 5 bases and J gave up 3 bases; unmatched junction bases: 16. CDR3 region: CASSLPQGRRVDYEQYF. In DNA form, the CDR3 reads TGTGCCAGCAGCCTCCCACAGGGGCGTAGGGTTGACTACGAGCAGTACTTC.

This rearrangement joins TRBV27 to TRBJ1-5; 8 bases align to TRBD1. The V gene end was trimmed by 6 bases and the J gene end by 0 bases; junction bases not matched to a gene: 13. Germline V CDR1 and CDR2: MNHEY, SMNVEV (reference sequence). The CDR3 extends over 18 amino acids. CDR3 DNA: TGTGCCAGCAGCCCGAAATGGACAGGGATCTATAGCAATCAGCCCCAGCATTTT. This sequence encodes CASSPKWTGIYSNQPQHF.

The chain recombines TRBV19 with TRBJ1-5; unclear D gene. CDR3 length equals 12 residues. V was clipped by 5 bases and J by 3 bases, with 5 bases between them. CDR1 and CDR2 (germline): LNHDA, SQIVND (reference sequence). CDR3 nucleotide sequence: TGTGCCAGTAGTCCTCCCAATCAGCCCCAGCATTTT. Encoded protein: CASSPPNQPQHF.

This clone was seen a single time. The V gene is TRBV7-8, the J gene TRBJ1-2; D gene uncertain. The germline V and J ends were trimmed by 5 bases and 3 bases, with 10 bases remaining between them. This CDR3 has 13 residues. The germline CDR1 and CDR2 sequences are SGHVS and FQNEAQ. The CDR3 nucleotides read TGTGCCAGCAGCCCGTACAGTGACTATGGCTACACCTTC. Residues: CASSPYSDYGYTF. The variable domain in full, with the rest retrieved from reference TRBV7-8 and TRBJ1-2, is GAGVSQSPRYKVAKRGQDVALRCDPISGHVSLFWYQQALGQGPEFLTYFQNEAQLDKSGLPSDRFFAERPEGSVSTLKIQRTQQEDSAVYLCASSPYSDYGYTFGSGTRLTVV.

The chain recombines TRBV18 with TRBJ1-3; D gene uncertain. Deletions cut 0 bases from V and 0 bases from J, with 3 bases between. The CDR3 consists of 14 residues. The germline gives CDR1 KGHSH, CDR2 LQKENI. The CDR3 DNA follows: TGTGCCAGCTCACCACCCTACTCTGGAAACACCATATATTTT. It yields the protein CASSPPYSGNTIYF.

Here the CDR3 reads CASSEPGQGGGSQHF. CDR3 nucleotides: TGTGCCAGCAGCGAACCGGGACAGGGGGGAGGATCCCAGCATTTT. This chain joins TRBV7-8 and TRBJ1-5, with TRBD1 identical over 11 bases. CDR3 length: 15 residues. Germline V gene data show CDR1 as SGHVS and CDR2 as FQNEAQ. The junction had 11 bases not matched to a gene; V was cut back by 5 bases and J by 11 bases.

This sequence joins TRBV30 and TRBJ1-5; D is perhaps TRBD1 (6 bases). The CDR3 covers 13 residues. V was shortened by 5 bases and J by 6 bases, with 14 bases between the two germline ends. CDR1 and CDR2 (germline): GTSNPN, SVGIG (reference sequence). In DNA form, the CDR3 reads TGTGCCTGGGGCATACAGGGCGCTCAGCCCCAGCATTTT. Translated, it gives CAWGIQGAQPQHF.

The chain has TRBV6-5 and TRBJ1-2, with TRBD1 matching over 7 bases. Germline V gives CDR1 MNHEY, CDR2 SVGAGI. Trimming cost V 7 bases and J 1 base; bases outside gene matches: 3. The CDR3 loop spans 13 amino acids. The CDR3 nucleotides are TGTGCCAGCAAGGCAGGGGGTAACTATGGCTACACCTTC. Encoded protein: CASKAGGNYGYTF.

V and J are TRBV24-1 and TRBJ2-1, with a possible D match to TRBD1 (7 bases). Germline V gene data show CDR1 as KGHDR and CDR2 as SFDVKD. The CDR3 runs 13 residues. V dropped 6 bases and J dropped 9 bases, with 14 bases sitting between them. CDR3 residues: CATSQGGSSEQFF. The CDR3 DNA sequence: TGTGCCACCAGTCAGGGGGGATCCAGTGAGCAGTTCTTC.

This chain connects TRBV4-3 to TRBJ1-5; D remains unclear. This CDR3 has 11 residues. The germline gives CDR1 LGHNA, CDR2 YSLEER. With 4 bases removed from V and 9 bases from J, the gap between germline ends came to 7 bases. This CDR3 reads CASSLKRPQHF. The CDR3 nucleotides read TGCGCCAGCAGCCTTAAGAGGCCCCAGCATTTT.

Details on this clone: Other DNA sequences in the sample encode the same CDR3. V usage is TRBV7-2 and J usage is TRBJ1-6; the D gene is possibly TRBD1 (6 bases). Germline V gene sequence: CDR1 SGHTA, CDR2 FQGNSA. The CDR3 covers 14 residues. Between the trimmed V and J ends, which lost 5 bases and 5 bases, there was a span of 10 bases. CDR3 sequence: CASSLGQNNSPLHF. The CDR3 region has the DNA TGTGCCAGCAGCCTAGGACAGAATAATTCACCCCTCCACTTT.

The chain carries TRBV25-1 and TRBJ2-2; 8 nucleotides align to TRBD1. This CDR3 spans 16 amino acids. V gave up 3 bases and J gave up 7 bases; unmatched junction bases: 10. Per germline, CDR1 MGHDK and CDR2 SYGVNS. The CDR3 loop is CASSDGGRGRGGELFF. The CDR3 DNA reads as TGTGCCAGCAGTGATGGGGGCAGGGGGCGAGGCGGGGAGCTGTTTTTT.

Comments on this clone: Within the sample, other DNA sequences also encode this same CDR3. The chain couples TRBV27 to TRBJ1-5; no clear D gene. The germline V gene encodes CDR1 MNHEY and CDR2 SMNVEV (reference sequence). This CDR3 is built from 14 residues. Trimming removed 5 bases from V and 2 bases from J, with 10 bases in between. CDR3 sequence (DNA): TGTGCCAGCAGTCCAGGTCCGGGCAATCAGCCCCAGCATTTT. Protein sequence: CASSPGPGNQPQHF.

In its sample, this clone was seen a few times. The genes are TRBV7-8 and TRBJ2-7; 10 bases match TRBD2. Trimming at V came to 1 base and at J to 2 bases, leaving 5 bases not matched to a gene. The germline gives CDR1 SGHVS, CDR2 FQNEAQ. The CDR3 sequence is 16 residues long. CDR3 loop: CASSLEISGGAYEQYF. CDR3 bases: TGTGCCAGCAGCTTAGAAATCAGCGGGGGGGCCTACGAGCAGTACTTC.

The gene calls are TRBV2 and TRBJ1-6; the D gene is possibly TRBD1 (6 bases). V lost 6 bases, J lost 7 bases, and 10 bases lay in between. Germline CDR1 reads SNHLY; CDR2 reads FYNNEI. The CDR3 has 13 residues. In DNA, the CDR3 is TGTGCCAGCAGCTGGACAGAGAATTCACCCCTCCACTTT. Residues: CASSWTENSPLHF.

The V gene is TRBV5-4, the J gene TRBJ1-3, with D possibly being TRBD1 (6 bases). Trimming left V 4 bases short and J 6 bases short, with 17 bases between. In germline, CDR1 is SGHNT, CDR2 YYREEE (reference sequence). CDR3 length: 15 amino acids. The DNA of the CDR3 is TGTGCCAGCAGCCCCATCCCAGAGGGGGAAAACACCATATATTTT. Its translation: CASSPIPEGENTIYF. Full variable domain (rest looked up from reference TRBV5-4 and TRBJ1-3): ETGVTQSPTHLIKTRGQQVTLRCSSQSGHNTVSWYQQALGQGPQFIFQYYREEENGRGNFPPRFSGLQFPNYSSELNVNALELDDSALYLCASSPIPEGENTIYFGEGSWLTVV.

This clone has just a few counts. The CDR3 nucleotides read TGCAGCGCCGGGTCGCAGACTTACTACAATGAGCAGTTCTTC. This encodes CSAGSQTYYNEQFF. This rearrangement joins TRBV29-1 to TRBJ2-1; no reliable D call. The germline V gene has CDR1 SQVTM and CDR2 ANQGSEA. CDR3 size: 14 residues. Between the trimmed V and J ends, which lost 7 bases and 3 bases, there was a span of 16 bases.

The J gene is TRBJ2-1, the V gene TRBV13; D unresolved. Trimming pared 5 bases from V and 6 bases from J, leaving 8 bases between. The length of the CDR3 is 12 residues. Germline CDR1 PRHDT, CDR2 FYEKMQ (reference sequence). CDR3 bases: TGTGCCAGCAGCCCCCCCAGCAATGAGCAGTTCTTC. This sequence encodes CASSPPSNEQFF.

The chain joins TRBV9 to TRBJ2-1, with 8 bases lining up with TRBD1. This CDR3 spans 17 amino acids. Germline V lookup: CDR1 SGDLS, CDR2 YYNGEE. Trimming removed 0 bases from V and 4 bases from J; junction bases left unmatched: 9. CDR3 coding DNA: TGTGCCAGCAGCGTAGCGGAACCGGGACAGGATTACAATGAGCAGTTCTTC. Protein sequence: CASSVAEPGQDYNEQFF.

To note about this clone: The sample holds other DNA sequences that translate to the same CDR3. The gene calls are TRBV6-5 and TRBJ1-2; 7 nucleotides line up with TRBD1. The J segment lost 4 bases and the V segment lost 6 bases, leaving 5 bases of the junction unmatched. Germline CDR1 is MNHEY and CDR2 is SVGAGI. This CDR3 has 13 amino acids. The CDR3 reads CASRTGTAYGYTF. The CDR3 coding sequence is TGTGCCAGCAGGACTGGGACAGCCTATGGCTACACCTTC.

This sequence joins TRBV3-1 (or the pseudogene TRBV3-2) and TRBJ1-2; no clear D. V dropped 4 bases and J dropped 4 bases, with 10 bases sitting between them. The CDR3 has 13 amino acids. Per the germline V gene, CDR1 is LGHDT and CDR2 is YNNKEL (reference sequence). The chain's CDR3 is CASSPGLFYGYTF. The CDR3 nucleotides are TGTGCCAGCAGCCCTGGACTGTTCTATGGCTACACCTTC.

This rearrangement joins TRBV7-2 to TRBJ2-1, with D unresolved. This CDR3 has 15 amino acids. The germline V gene encodes CDR1 SGHTA and CDR2 FQGNSA. The ends were cut back, 1 base at V and 0 bases at J, with 7 bases in the middle. The CDR3 here is CASSLGYSSYNEQFF. The CDR3 region has the DNA TGTGCCAGCAGCTTAGGTTATAGCTCCTACAATGAGCAGTTCTTC.

A few counts support this clone. The chain recombines TRBV5-1 with TRBJ2-3, with TRBD1 matching 8 bases. CDR1 and CDR2 from the germline V gene are SGHRS and YFSETQ. CDR3 length: 16 residues. J gave up 1 base and V 2 bases, and 6 bases lay outside the gene matches. Here the CDR3 DNA reads TGCGCCAGCAGCTTCCAGGGGGCGGGTGGCACAGATACGCAGTATTTT. As protein: CASSFQGAGGTDTQYF.

This clone was recorded once. This sequence joins TRBV5-8 and TRBJ2-1; 7 nucleotides agree with TRBD1. V was pared by 4 bases and J by 0 bases, with 7 bases of the junction left unmatched. The CDR3 spans 16 residues. Germline CDR1 and CDR2: SGHTS and YDEGEE. The CDR3 region is CASSKDRSSSYNEQFF. DNA for the CDR3: TGTGCCAGCAGCAAGGACAGGTCGAGCTCCTACAATGAGCAGTTCTTC.

The chain carries TRBV24-1 and TRBJ2-1; D possibly corresponds to TRBD2 (5 bases). Between the trimmed V and J ends, which lost 5 bases and 3 bases, there was a span of 19 bases. CDR3 length: 17 residues. Germline assignment: CDR1 KGHDR and CDR2 SFDVKD. The CDR3 is CATSGSLGDADYNEQFF. CDR3 nucleotides: TGTGCCACCAGTGGATCCCTGGGAGACGCTGACTACAATGAGCAGTTCTTC.

The rearrangement links TRBV10-2 to TRBJ2-3; TRBD2 aligns across 10 bases. V trimming: 6 bases; J trimming: 3 bases; junction bases outside the gene matches: 9. The CDR3 covers 16 residues. Germline CDR1 is WSHSY and CDR2 is SAAADI. The CDR3 region is CASRPPTSGKTDTQYF. The DNA of the CDR3 is TGCGCCAGCAGGCCCCCTACTAGCGGGAAAACAGATACGCAGTATTTT.

J is TRBJ2-3 and V is TRBV5-1; a weak D match, TRBD2 (5 bases). V dropped 2 bases and J dropped 0 bases, with 10 bases sitting between them. Germline CDR1 SGHRS, CDR2 YFSETQ. The length of the CDR3 is 15 residues. The CDR3 here is CASSFERTSTDTQYF. The CDR3 bases are TGCGCCAGCAGCTTCGAGCGGACTAGCACAGATACGCAGTATTTT.

The CDR3 nucleotides read TGTGCCAGCAGCTCAGGAGGGGAGAGCGGCTACACCTTC. This translates into CASSSGGESGYTF. V usage is TRBV6-2 or TRBV6-3 and J usage is TRBJ1-2, with D possibly matching TRBD1 (5 bases). The CDR3 length is 13 residues. Trimming pared 6 bases from V and 8 bases from J, leaving 16 bases between. Germline values: CDR1 MNHEY, CDR2 SVGEGT.

The chain is built from TRBV7-3 and TRBJ2-1, with 11 bases matching TRBD2. Germline CDR1 and CDR2: SGHTA and FQGTGA. This CDR3 comprises 15 residues. V dropped 5 bases and J dropped 6; count of bases not matched to a gene: 6. The CDR3 DNA sequence: TGTGCCAGCAGCGTAGCGGGGGGGCGGCGCAATGAGCAGTTCTTC. Translation gives CASSVAGGRRNEQFF.